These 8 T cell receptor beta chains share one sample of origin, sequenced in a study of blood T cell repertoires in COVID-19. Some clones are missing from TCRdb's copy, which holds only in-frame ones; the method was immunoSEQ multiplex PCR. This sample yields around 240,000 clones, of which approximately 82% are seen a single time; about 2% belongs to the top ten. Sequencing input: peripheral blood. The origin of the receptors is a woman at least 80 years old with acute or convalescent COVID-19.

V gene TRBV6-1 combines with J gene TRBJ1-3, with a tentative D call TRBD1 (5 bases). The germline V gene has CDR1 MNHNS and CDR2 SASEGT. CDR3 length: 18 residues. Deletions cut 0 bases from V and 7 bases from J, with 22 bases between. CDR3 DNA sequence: TGTGCCAGCAGTGAAGCGATAACAGGACACTCGGTCGGGAACACCATATATTTT. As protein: CASSEAITGHSVGNTIYF.

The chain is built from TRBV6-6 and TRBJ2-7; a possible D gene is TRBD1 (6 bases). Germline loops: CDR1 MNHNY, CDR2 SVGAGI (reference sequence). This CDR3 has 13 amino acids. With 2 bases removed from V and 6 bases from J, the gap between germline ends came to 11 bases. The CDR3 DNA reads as TGTGCCAGCAGTTACCTTCCCAGGGGCGAGCAGTACTTC. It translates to CASSYLPRGEQYF.

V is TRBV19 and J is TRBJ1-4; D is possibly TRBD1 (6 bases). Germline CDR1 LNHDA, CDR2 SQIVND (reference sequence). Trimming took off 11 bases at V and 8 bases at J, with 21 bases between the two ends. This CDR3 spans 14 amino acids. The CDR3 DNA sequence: TGTGCCCAAAGTAAGGGTCACAGGGACGAAAAACTGTTTTTT. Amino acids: CAQSKGHRDEKLFF. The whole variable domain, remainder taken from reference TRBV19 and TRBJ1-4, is DGGITQSPKYLFRKEGQNVTLSCEQNLNHDAMYWYRQDPGQGLRLIYYSQIVNDFQKGDIAEGYSVSREKKESFPLTVTSAQKNPTAFYLCAQSKGHRDEKLFFGSGTQLSVL.

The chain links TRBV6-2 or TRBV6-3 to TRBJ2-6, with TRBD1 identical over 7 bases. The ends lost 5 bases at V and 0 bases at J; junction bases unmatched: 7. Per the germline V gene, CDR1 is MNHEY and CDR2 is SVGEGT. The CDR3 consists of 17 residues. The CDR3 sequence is CASSRGQYGSGANVLTF. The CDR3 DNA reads TGTGCCAGCAGTAGGGGACAGTACGGCTCTGGGGCCAACGTCCTGACTTTC.

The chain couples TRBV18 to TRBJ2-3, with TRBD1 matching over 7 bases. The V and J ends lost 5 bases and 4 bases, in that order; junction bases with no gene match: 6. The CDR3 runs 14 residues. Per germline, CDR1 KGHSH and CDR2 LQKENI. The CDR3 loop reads CASSGRDRSDTQYF. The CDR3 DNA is TGTGCCAGCTCAGGCCGGGACAGATCAGATACGCAGTATTTT.

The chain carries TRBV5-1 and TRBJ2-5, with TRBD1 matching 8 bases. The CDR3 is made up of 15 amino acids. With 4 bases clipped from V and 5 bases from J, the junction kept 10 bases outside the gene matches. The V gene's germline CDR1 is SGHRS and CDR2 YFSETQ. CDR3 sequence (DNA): TGCGCCAGCAGCGTAAACACAGGGGGTGGGGAGACCCAGTACTTC. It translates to CASSVNTGGGETQYF.

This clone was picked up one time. The CDR3 nucleotides are TGTGCCAGCAGCTTAGATGCTAGCACGACGAAGCAGTTCTTC. This sequence encodes CASSLDASTTKQFF. The genes are TRBV7-9 and TRBJ2-1; D may be TRBD2 (5 bases). Germline assignment: CDR1 SEHNR and CDR2 FQNEAQ (reference sequence). This CDR3 region has 14 residues. The ends were cut back, 1 base at V and 11 bases at J, with 15 bases in the middle.

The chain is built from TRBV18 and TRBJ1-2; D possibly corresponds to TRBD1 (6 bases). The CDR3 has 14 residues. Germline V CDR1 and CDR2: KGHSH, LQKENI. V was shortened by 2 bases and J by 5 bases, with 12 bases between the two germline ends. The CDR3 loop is CASSPSYREYGYTF. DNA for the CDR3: TGTGCCAGCTCACCATCTTACAGGGAGTATGGCTACACCTTC.